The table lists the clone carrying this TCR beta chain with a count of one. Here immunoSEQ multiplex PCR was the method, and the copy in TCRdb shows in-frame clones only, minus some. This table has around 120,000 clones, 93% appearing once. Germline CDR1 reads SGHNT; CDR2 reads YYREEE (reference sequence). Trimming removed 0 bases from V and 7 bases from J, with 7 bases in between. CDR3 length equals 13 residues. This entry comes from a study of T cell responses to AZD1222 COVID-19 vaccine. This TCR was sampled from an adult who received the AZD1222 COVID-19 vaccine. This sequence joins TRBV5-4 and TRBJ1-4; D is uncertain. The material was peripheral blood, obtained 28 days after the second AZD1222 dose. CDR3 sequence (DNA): TGTGCCAGCAGCTTGGATTACGGTGAAAAACTGTTTTTT. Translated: CASSLDYGEKLFF. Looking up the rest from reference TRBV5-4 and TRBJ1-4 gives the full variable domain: ETGVTQSPTHLIKTRGQQVTLRCSSQSGHNTVSWYQQALGQGPQFIFQYYREEENGRGNFPPRFSGLQFPNYSSELNVNALELDDSALYLCASSLDYGEKLFFGSGTQLSVL.